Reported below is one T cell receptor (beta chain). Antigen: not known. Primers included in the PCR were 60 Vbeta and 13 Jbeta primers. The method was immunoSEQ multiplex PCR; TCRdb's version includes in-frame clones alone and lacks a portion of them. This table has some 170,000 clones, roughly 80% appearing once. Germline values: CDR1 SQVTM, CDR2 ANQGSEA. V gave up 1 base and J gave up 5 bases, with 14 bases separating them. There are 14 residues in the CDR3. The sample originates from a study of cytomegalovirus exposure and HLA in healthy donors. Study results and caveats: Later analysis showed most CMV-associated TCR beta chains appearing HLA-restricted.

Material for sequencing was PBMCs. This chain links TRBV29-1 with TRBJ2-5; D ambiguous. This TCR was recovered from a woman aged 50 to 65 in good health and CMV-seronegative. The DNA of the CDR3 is TGCAGCGTTGAAGGGGTCAGTAGCCGGGAGACCCAGTACTTC. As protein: CSVEGVSSRETQYF.